This T cell receptor (beta chain) appears in the sequencing data of a study of identical twins. TCRdb redid the calling of the 5' RACE reads with MiXCR, one entry per CDR3 protein. The sample gives 450,000 to 600,000 distinct CDR3 sequences, about a fifth of which show up once; 0.45% to 0.5% is in the top ten. This clonotype appeared once. V was pared by 3 bases and J by 1 base, with 2 bases of the junction left unmatched. The CDR3 length is 14 residues. CDR1 and CDR2 from the germline V gene are DFQATT and SNEGSKA (reference sequence). These data also formed part of another study, on yellow fever vaccine responses in identical twins.

The receptor was derived from a woman under 30 in good health. Specimen: CD4+ T cells sorted from blood. The J gene is TRBJ2-5, the V gene TRBV20-1; TRBD2 matches 10 bases. This CDR3 reads CSASPSGGQETQYF. CDR3 DNA: TGCAGTGCTAGCCCTAGCGGGGGCCAAGAGACCCAGTACTTC.